This T cell receptor beta chain was recorded in a study of T cells in Graves' hyperthyroidism and ophthalmopathy. Findings and limits, study-wide: In the blood, most expanded thyroid clonotypes above 0.001 appeared as well. Ophthalmopathy, as predicted by the model, came a median roughly 6.5 months after the prediction.

The V gene lost 5 bases and the J gene lost 4 bases, with 9 bases spanning the gap. The CDR3 sequence is 13 residues long. The germline V gene has CDR1 SGHTA and CDR2 FQGTGA. Active moderate-to-severe ophthalmopathy, Clinical Activity Score at least 3, NOSPECS at least 4, under 3 months' duration. Pregnant or lactating patients were excluded, as were those with uncontrolled infection or other autoimmune disease. This clonotype appeared many times. Its antigen is unknown. Amplified TCR beta CDR3 regions derived from RNA transcripts. Using the HTBI primer set, a first-round RT-PCR was run on the TCR CDR3. TCRdb re-called the multiplex PCR reads through MiXCR, storing one row per CDR3 protein. The sample shows nearly 600,000 distinct CDR3 sequences, approximately 15% of them seen only once.

Sample: blood. The rearrangement links TRBV7-3 to TRBJ2-1; D uncertain. This TCR was sampled from a woman aged 18-29 years with Graves' ophthalmopathy. The CDR3 is CASSRPGYNEQFF. In nucleotides, the CDR3 is TGTGCCAGCAGCCGCCCGGGTTACAATGAGCAGTTCTTC.